Presented here are 21 T cell receptor beta chains from one specimen sequenced in a study of OX40 agonist ivuxolimab in advanced cancers. The table came from immunoSEQ multiplex PCR; TCRdb's copy has only in-frame clones and leaves some out. Altogether over 75,000 clones are present, 80% to 95% being singletons, with the ten largest covering approximately 0.43%. The sample was CD4+ or CD8+ T cells sorted from blood, taken in a trial of the OX40 agonist ivuxolimab. The origin of the receptors is an adult with an advanced solid tumor such as melanoma, head and neck, liver or kidney cancer.

V gene TRBV7-9 combines with J gene TRBJ2-3; no clear D. Between the trimmed V and J ends, which lost 5 bases and 4 bases, there was a span of 16 bases. The CDR3 consists of 15 residues. The germline CDR1 and CDR2 sequences are SEHNR and FQNEAQ (reference sequence). This chain's CDR3 is CASSQALGDADTQYF. CDR3 bases: TGTGCCAGCAGCCAAGCCCTTGGGGATGCAGATACGCAGTATTTT.

The V gene is TRBV23-1, the J gene TRBJ2-5, with TRBD1 identical over 10 bases. TRBV23-1 is labeled an ORF, and its function is uncertain. J gave up 5 bases and V 6 bases, and 9 bases lay outside the gene matches. The CDR3 loop spans 15 amino acids. CDR3 sequence reads: CASSPPTGGGETQYF. The CDR3 nucleotides read TGCGCCAGCAGCCCGCCGACAGGGGGCGGGGAGACCCAGTACTTC.

J is TRBJ2-4 and V is TRBV7-2; 7 bases map to TRBD1. From germline, CDR1 is SGHTA and CDR2 FQGNSA. Germline trimming cut 8 bases from V and 0 bases from J; bases unmatched to any gene: 10. CDR3 length equals 16 residues. The CDR3 spells CASCGGQFLAKNIQYF. The CDR3 DNA reads TGTGCCAGCTGTGGGGGACAGTTCTTAGCCAAAAACATTCAGTACTTC.

The chain has TRBV28 and TRBJ1-1; 9 nucleotides agree with TRBD1. Germline V lookup: CDR1 MDHEN, CDR2 SYDVKM. V trimming: 7 bases; J trimming: 5 bases; junction bases outside the gene matches: 8. The CDR3 has 14 residues. The CDR3 nucleotides are TGTGCCAGCACCCTACAGGGGGCGCGGACTGAAGCTTTCTTT. This codes for CASTLQGARTEAFF. Full variable domain (remainder filled in from reference TRBV28 and TRBJ1-1): DVKVTQSSRYLVKRTGEKVFLECVQDMDHENMFWYRQDPGLGLRLIYFSYDVKMKEKGDIPEGYSVSREKKERFSLILESASTNQTSMYLCASTLQGARTEAFFGQGTRLTVV.

The chain recombines TRBV28 with TRBJ2-7; 8 positions match TRBD1. The germline gives CDR1 MDHEN, CDR2 SYDVKM. This CDR3 comprises 17 residues. Trimming took 5 bases from V and 2 from J; bases not matched to a gene: 14. In DNA form, the CDR3 reads TGTGCCAGCAGTCCCAGCGGGCCAGGGGGCCCTGCCTACGAGCAGTACTTC. Translated: CASSPSGPGGPAYEQYF.

This rearrangement joins TRBV6-5 to TRBJ2-7; D possibly uses TRBD1 or TRBD2 (5 bases each). Trimming took off 5 bases at V and 3 bases at J, with 11 bases between the two ends. CDR1 and CDR2 (germline): MNHEY, SVGAGI. The CDR3 loop spans 13 amino acids. This chain's CDR3 is CASSRGRDYEQYF. The CDR3 DNA reads as TGTGCCAGCAGTAGGGGACGGGACTACGAGCAGTACTTC.

The J gene is TRBJ2-6, the V gene TRBV18, with D perhaps matching TRBD2 (6 bases). From germline, CDR1 is KGHSH and CDR2 LQKENI. The V end lost 6 bases, the J end lost 4 bases, and 13 bases lay between the germline ends. The CDR3 consists of 15 residues. The CDR3 reads CASSTAGPGANVLTF. The DNA for the CDR3 is TGTGCCAGCTCGACGGCGGGACCCGGGGCCAACGTCCTGACTTTC. The variable domain in full, completed from reference TRBV18 and TRBJ2-6, reads NAGVMQNPRHLVRRRGQEARLRCSPMKGHSHVYWYRQLPEEGLKFMVYLQKENIIDESGMPKERFSAEFPKEGPSILRIQQVVRGDSAAYFCASSTAGPGANVLTFGAGSRLTVL.

This clone was detected once. The chain employs TRBV28 and TRBJ2-7; D possibly corresponds to TRBD1 (5 bases). The CDR3 has 12 amino acids. The V gene's germline CDR1 is MDHEN and CDR2 SYDVKM. Trimming cost V 4 bases and J 5 bases, with 9 bases left between them. The CDR3 DNA is TGTGCCAGCAGTTCTCAGGGCCACGAGCAGTACTTC. Translated: CASSSQGHEQYF.

The chain recombines TRBV5-6 with TRBJ2-2, with TRBD2 matching over 9 bases. Germline V gene sequence: CDR1 SGHDT, CDR2 YYEEEE. With V trimmed by 1 base and J by 1 base, 2 bases remained unmatched. The CDR3 is 16 amino acids. In DNA form, the CDR3 reads TGTGCCAGCAGCTTGAGACTAGCGGTGAACACCGGGGAGCTGTTTTTT. It encodes CASSLRLAVNTGELFF.

The CDR3 is CASRTTGMVDTEAFF. The CDR3 coding sequence is TGTGCCAGCAGGACTACAGGGATGGTGGACACTGAAGCTTTCTTT. The J gene is TRBJ1-1, the V gene TRBV6-1, with TRBD1 as a possible D gene (6 bases). The germline gives CDR1 MNHNS, CDR2 SASEGT. CDR3 length: 15 residues. V lost 6 bases and J lost 3, with 17 bases in between.

The rearrangement uses TRBV5-1 and TRBJ2-3; a weak D match, TRBD2 (6 bases). The germline V and J ends were trimmed by 5 bases and 0 bases, with 10 bases remaining between them. Germline V gene data show CDR1 as SGHRS and CDR2 as YFSETQ. The CDR3 covers 14 residues. The DNA of the CDR3 is TGCGCCAGCAGGGGGGGTTCTAGCACAGATACGCAGTATTTT. This encodes CASRGGSSTDTQYF.

The chain joins TRBV6-5 to TRBJ2-7, with D perhaps being TRBD1 or TRBD2 (5 bases each). The CDR3 consists of 14 residues. In germline, CDR1 is MNHEY, CDR2 SVGAGI. V was pared by 6 bases and J by 3 bases, with 15 bases between. CDR3: CASSLAGTDYEQYF. The CDR3 bases are TGTGCCAGCAGCCTAGCCGGGACGGACTACGAGCAGTACTTC.

The chain has TRBV7-2 and TRBJ2-7; D is uncertain. The CDR3 is made up of 14 amino acids. Germline CDR1 SGHTA, CDR2 FQGNSA. The V end lost 1 base, the J end lost 0 bases, and 7 bases lay between the germline ends. The CDR3 is CASSLDWSSYEQYF. The CDR3 DNA is TGTGCCAGCAGCTTAGATTGGAGCTCCTACGAGCAGTACTTC.

The chain couples TRBV29-1 to TRBJ2-3, with D hard to call. The germline V and J ends were trimmed by 1 base and 2 bases, with 13 bases remaining between them. The CDR3 spans 15 residues. Germline lookup yields CDR1 SQVTM and CDR2 ANQGSEA. The CDR3, as DNA: TGCAGCGTTGAAGTCGGAAGGCTACTCACAGATACGCAGTATTTT. Its translation: CSVEVGRLLTDTQYF.

About this clone itself: Other DNA sequences in the sample encode the same CDR3. This rearrangement joins TRBV11-3 to TRBJ2-1, with 8 bases fitting TRBD2. Germline CDR1 SGHNT, CDR2 YENEEA. This CDR3 is 14 amino acids long. Losses at the gene ends were 1 base for V and 8 bases for J; bases not matched to a gene: 4. The CDR3 DNA sequence: TGTGCCAGCAGCTTAGTAGCGGGGAGCGATGAGCAGTTCTTC. The encoded protein is CASSLVAGSDEQFF.

This chain connects TRBV5-4 to TRBJ1-1, with no clear D. V lost 0 bases, J lost 4 bases, and 13 bases lay in between. This CDR3 is 15 amino acids long. CDR1 and CDR2 (germline): SGHNT, YYREEE (reference sequence). The CDR3 protein is CASSLAPAASTEAFF. CDR3 nucleotides: TGTGCCAGCAGCTTGGCCCCTGCCGCGAGCACTGAAGCTTTCTTT.

The chain joins TRBV4-3 to TRBJ2-2; D is uncertain. Per the germline V gene, CDR1 is LGHNA and CDR2 is YSLEER. The CDR3 is made up of 15 amino acids. The V end was cut by 0 bases, the J end by 5 bases, with 10 bases between. The CDR3 loop reads CASSQDLGATGELFF. The CDR3 DNA sequence: TGCGCCAGCAGCCAAGATCTGGGCGCAACCGGGGAGCTGTTTTTT.

This clone appeared a single time. The rearrangement links TRBV7-9 to TRBJ1-2, with D tentatively TRBD1 (5 bases). The CDR3 covers 12 residues. V was clipped by 3 bases and J by 8 bases, with 10 bases between them. Germline-derived CDR1 and CDR2 are SEHNR and FQNEAQ (reference sequence). Here the CDR3 reads CASSFEGLGYTF. The CDR3 DNA is TGTGCCAGCAGCTTTGAGGGGCTCGGCTACACCTTC.

In its sample, this clone was seen once. This chain joins TRBV30 and TRBJ2-1, with TRBD2 as a possible D gene (6 bases). The CDR3 sequence is 11 residues long. Germline-derived CDR1 and CDR2 are GTSNPN and SVGIG (reference sequence). The V end was cut by 5 bases, the J end by 9 bases, with 11 bases between. In DNA, the CDR3 is TGTGCCTGGGGACCGCGGGGTGAGCAGTTCTTC. Its translation: CAWGPRGEQFF. Filled out from reference TRBV30 and TRBJ2-1, the complete variable domain reads SQTIHQWPATLVQPVGSPLSLECTVEGTSNPNLYWYRQAAGRGLQLLFYSVGIGQISSEVPQNLSASRPQDRQFILSSKKLLLSDSGFYLCAWGPRGEQFFGPGTRLTVL.

J is TRBJ2-5 and V is TRBV9; 7 bases are a match to TRBD1. Trimming removed 4 bases from V and 2 bases from J; junction bases left unmatched: 5. CDR1 is SGDLS and CDR2 is YYNGEE in the germline V gene. The CDR3 length is 14 residues. This CDR3 reads CASSLRDSQETQYF. The DNA for the CDR3 is TGTGCCAGCAGCCTCCGGGACAGTCAAGAGACCCAGTACTTC.

In this sample, this clone is medium-sized (0.01 to 0.1%). Here the CDR3 DNA reads TGTGCCAGCAGCCACCTCGGACAGGGGAAGAGCTATGGCTACACCTTC. It is translated as CASSHLGQGKSYGYTF. The V call is TRBV4-2, the J call TRBJ1-2; 9 bases are shared with TRBD1. The V segment lost 3 bases and the J segment 4 bases; nucleotides outside the gene matches: 9. Germline values: CDR1 LGHNA, CDR2 YNFKEQ. This CDR3 has 16 residues.